The next 7 T cell receptor beta chains were all read from a single sample in a study of beta chain features in type 1 diabetes. Expressed TCRB transcripts were sequenced because the isolated RNA had all been reverse transcribed beforehand. Using immunoSEQ multiplex PCR, the repertoire was profiled, and TCRdb retains in-frame clones only, with some absent. The sample includes hundreds of thousands of clones, roughly a sixth of them seen just once. The sequenced sample consisted of naive CD4+ T cells from blood. The receptors were gathered from a man aged 18 to 29 in good health.

This clone was recorded a few times. This chain uses TRBV10-3 with TRBJ1-5; no reliable D call. Trimming stripped 2 bases from V and 2 bases from J, with 10 bases between. Germline CDR1 ENHRY, CDR2 SYGVKD. CDR3 length equals 15 residues. CDR3 amino acids: CAISEKGSGNQPQHF. CDR3 DNA: TGTGCCATCAGTGAGAAGGGTTCCGGCAATCAGCCCCAGCATTTT.

This clone occurred a few times. V is TRBV18 and J is TRBJ2-1, with D possibly TRBD1 on 6 matching bases. In germline, CDR1 is KGHSH, CDR2 LQKENI. The CDR3 runs to 16 residues. Trimming pared 1 base from V and 4 bases from J, leaving 14 bases between. The chain's CDR3 is CASSPLPGTGYNEQFF. CDR3 sequence (DNA): TGTGCCAGCTCACCACTCCCCGGAACAGGGTACAATGAGCAGTTCTTC. The complete variable domain, with remaining parts taken from reference TRBV18 and TRBJ2-1, reads NAGVMQNPRHLVRRRGQEARLRCSPMKGHSHVYWYRQLPEEGLKFMVYLQKENIIDESGMPKERFSAEFPKEGPSILRIQQVVRGDSAAYFCASSPLPGTGYNEQFFGPGTRLTVL.

V usage is TRBV7-8 and J usage is TRBJ2-6; 8 positions match TRBD1. CDR1 and CDR2 from the germline V gene are SGHVS and FQNEAQ. J lost 0 bases, V lost 5 bases, and 9 bases had no gene match. The CDR3 spans 18 residues. CDR3 bases: TGTGCCAGCAGCCGGAGGCGGACAGGGCGCTCTGGGGCCAACGTCCTGACTTTC. This gives the protein CASSRRRTGRSGANVLTF.

A few counts support this clone. V and J are TRBV28 and TRBJ1-2; possible D gene TRBD1, 6 bases. The V end lost 1 base, the J end lost 7 bases, and 10 bases lay between the germline ends. Germline loops: CDR1 MDHEN, CDR2 SYDVKM. This CDR3 contains 13 residues. CDR3 nucleotide sequence: TGTGCCAGCAGTTTATCACAGGGCGGTGGCTACACCTTC. The encoded protein is CASSLSQGGGYTF.

This clone was counted a few times. The rearrangement links TRBV9 to TRBJ2-7, with TRBD1 matching 7 bases. With 3 bases clipped from V and 2 bases from J, the junction kept 5 bases outside the gene matches. The V gene's germline CDR1 is SGDLS and CDR2 YYNGEE. CDR3 length: 14 residues. The CDR3 coding sequence is TGTGCCAGCAGCGCTTCCGGGACAGCCTACGAGCAGTACTTC. Translation gives CASSASGTAYEQYF.

Only a few counts were recorded for this clone. The genes are TRBV6-5 and TRBJ2-3; perhaps TRBD1 as D (6 bases). The CDR3 runs 13 residues. V lost 2 bases and J 7 bases, leaving 10 bases between the germline ends. Germline CDR1 MNHEY, CDR2 SVGAGI. CDR3 sequence: CASSYTTGNTQYF. CDR3 coding DNA: TGTGCCAGCAGTTACACGACAGGCAATACGCAGTATTTT.

This clone has only a few counts. The V and J genes are TRBV4-3 and TRBJ2-1; TRBD2 matches 15 bases. The CDR3 has 16 amino acids. V was clipped by 0 bases and J by 10 bases; unmatched bases: 4. The germline V gene has CDR1 LGHNA and CDR2 YSLEER. Here the CDR3 DNA reads TGCGCCAGCAGCCAAGATAGTGGACTAGCGGGAGGGGAGCAGTTCTTC. This translates into CASSQDSGLAGGEQFF.